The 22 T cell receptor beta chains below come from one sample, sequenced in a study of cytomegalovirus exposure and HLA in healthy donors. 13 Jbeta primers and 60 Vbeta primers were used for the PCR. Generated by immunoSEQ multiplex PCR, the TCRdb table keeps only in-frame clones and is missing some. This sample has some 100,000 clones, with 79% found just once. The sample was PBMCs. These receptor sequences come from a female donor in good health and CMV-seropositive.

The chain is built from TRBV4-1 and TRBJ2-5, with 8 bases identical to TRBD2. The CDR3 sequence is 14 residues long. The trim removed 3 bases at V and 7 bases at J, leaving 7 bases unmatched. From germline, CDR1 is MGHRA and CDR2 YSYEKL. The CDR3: CASSQGLVGRTQYF. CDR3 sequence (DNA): TGCGCCAGCAGCCAGGGACTAGTCGGGCGGACCCAGTACTTC.

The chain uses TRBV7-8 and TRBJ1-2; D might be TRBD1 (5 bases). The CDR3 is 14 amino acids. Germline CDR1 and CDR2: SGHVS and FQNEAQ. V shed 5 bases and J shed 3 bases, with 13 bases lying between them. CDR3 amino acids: CASSTSTAHYGYTF. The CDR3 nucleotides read TGTGCCAGCAGCACATCGACAGCCCACTATGGCTACACCTTC.

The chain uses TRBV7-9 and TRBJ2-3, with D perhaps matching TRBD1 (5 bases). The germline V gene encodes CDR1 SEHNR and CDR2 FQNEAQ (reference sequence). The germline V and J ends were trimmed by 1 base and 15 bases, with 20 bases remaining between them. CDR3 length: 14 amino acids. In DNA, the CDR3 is TGTGCCAGCAGCTTAGGAGTTGGGCAGGGCTTCACCTATTTT. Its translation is CASSLGVGQGFTYF.

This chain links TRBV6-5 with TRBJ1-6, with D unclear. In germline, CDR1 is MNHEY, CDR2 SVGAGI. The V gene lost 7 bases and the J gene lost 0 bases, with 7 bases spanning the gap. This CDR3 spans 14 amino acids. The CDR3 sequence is CASTPSSYNSPLHF. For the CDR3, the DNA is TGTGCCAGCACTCCGAGCTCCTATAATTCACCCCTCCACTTT.

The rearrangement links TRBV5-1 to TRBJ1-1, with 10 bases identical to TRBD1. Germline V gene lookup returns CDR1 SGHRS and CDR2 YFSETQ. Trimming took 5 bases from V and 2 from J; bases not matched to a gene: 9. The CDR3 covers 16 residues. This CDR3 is CASRTRGQGDNTEAFF. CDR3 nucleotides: TGCGCCAGCAGAACAAGAGGACAGGGGGACAACACTGAAGCTTTCTTT. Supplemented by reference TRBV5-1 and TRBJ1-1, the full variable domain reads KAGVTQTPRYLIKTRGQQVTLSCSPISGHRSVSWYQQTPGQGLQFLFEYFSETQRNKGNFPGRFSGRQFSNSRSEMNVSTLELGDSALYLCASRTRGQGDNTEAFFGQGTRLTVV.

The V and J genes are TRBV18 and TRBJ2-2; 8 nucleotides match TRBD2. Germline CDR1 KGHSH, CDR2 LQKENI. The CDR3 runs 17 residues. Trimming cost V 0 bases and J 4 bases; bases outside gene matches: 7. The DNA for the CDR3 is TGTGCCAGCTCACCACCGTCACTAGCGGCGAGCACCGGGGAGCTGTTTTTT. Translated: CASSPPSLAASTGELFF.

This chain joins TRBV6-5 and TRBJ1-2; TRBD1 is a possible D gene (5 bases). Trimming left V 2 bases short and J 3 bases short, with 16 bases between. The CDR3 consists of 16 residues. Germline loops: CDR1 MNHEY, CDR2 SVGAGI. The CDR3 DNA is TGTGCCAGCAGTTACGAGGTCGGGGGTCCCCACTATGGCTACACCTTC. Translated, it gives CASSYEVGGPHYGYTF.

This CDR3 is CATSVSLGTDTQYF. DNA of the CDR3: TGTGCCACCAGCGTGAGCTTAGGCACAGATACGCAGTATTTT. This chain connects TRBV6-4 to TRBJ2-3; no clear D. The CDR3 is 14 residues long. CDR1 and CDR2 (germline): MRHNA, SNTAGT. Trimming removed 10 bases at V and 1 base at J, with 15 bases between.

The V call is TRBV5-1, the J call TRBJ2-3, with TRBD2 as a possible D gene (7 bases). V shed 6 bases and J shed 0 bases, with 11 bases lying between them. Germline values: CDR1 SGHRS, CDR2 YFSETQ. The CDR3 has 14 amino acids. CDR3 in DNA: TGCGCCAGCAAGCGGGACACCAGCACAGATACGCAGTATTTT. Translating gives CASKRDTSTDTQYF. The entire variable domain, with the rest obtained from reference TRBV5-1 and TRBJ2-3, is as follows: KAGVTQTPRYLIKTRGQQVTLSCSPISGHRSVSWYQQTPGQGLQFLFEYFSETQRNKGNFPGRFSGRQFSNSRSEMNVSTLELGDSALYLCASKRDTSTDTQYFGPGTRLTVL.

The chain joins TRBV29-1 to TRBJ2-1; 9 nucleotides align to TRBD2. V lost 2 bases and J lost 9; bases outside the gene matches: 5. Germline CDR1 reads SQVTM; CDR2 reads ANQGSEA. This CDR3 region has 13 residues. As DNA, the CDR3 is TGCAGCGTTGAACCCTTAGCGGGAGTTGAGCAGTTCTTC. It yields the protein CSVEPLAGVEQFF.

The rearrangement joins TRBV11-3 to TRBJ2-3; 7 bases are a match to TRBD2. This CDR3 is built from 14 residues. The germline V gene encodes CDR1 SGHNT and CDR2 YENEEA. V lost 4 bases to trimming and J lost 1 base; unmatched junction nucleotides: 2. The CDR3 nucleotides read TGTGCCAGCAGCTCTAGCGGAGGCACAGATACGCAGTATTTT. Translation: CASSSSGGTDTQYF.

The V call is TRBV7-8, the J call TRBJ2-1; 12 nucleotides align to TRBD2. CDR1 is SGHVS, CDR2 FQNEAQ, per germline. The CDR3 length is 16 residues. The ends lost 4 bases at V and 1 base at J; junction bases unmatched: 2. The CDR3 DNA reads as TGTGCCAGCAGCTCGACTAGCGGGGGTTCCTACAATGAGCAGTTCTTC. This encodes CASSSTSGGSYNEQFF.

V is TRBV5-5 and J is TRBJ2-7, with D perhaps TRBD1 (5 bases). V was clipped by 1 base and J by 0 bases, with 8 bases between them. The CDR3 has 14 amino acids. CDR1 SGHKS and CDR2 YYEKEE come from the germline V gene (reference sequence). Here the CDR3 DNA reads TGTGCCAGCAGCTTGACAGGAAGCTCCTACGAGCAGTACTTC. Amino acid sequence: CASSLTGSSYEQYF. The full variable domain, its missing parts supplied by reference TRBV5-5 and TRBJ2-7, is DAGVTQSPTHLIKTRGQQVTLRCSPISGHKSVSWYQQVLGQGPQFIFQYYEKEERGRGNFPDRFSARQFPNYSSELNVNALLLGDSALYLCASSLTGSSYEQYFGPGTRLTVT.

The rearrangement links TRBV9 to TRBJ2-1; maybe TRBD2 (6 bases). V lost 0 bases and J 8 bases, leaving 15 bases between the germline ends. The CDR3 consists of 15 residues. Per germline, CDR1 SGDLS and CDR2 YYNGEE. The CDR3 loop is CASSVGGGVWDEQFF. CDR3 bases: TGTGCCAGCAGCGTAGGTGGAGGGGTCTGGGATGAGCAGTTCTTC. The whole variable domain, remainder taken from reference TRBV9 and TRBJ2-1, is DSGVTQTPKHLITATGQRVTLRCSPRSGDLSVYWYQQSLDQGLQFLIQYYNGEERAKGNILERFSAQQFPDLHSELNLSSLELGDSALYFCASSVGGGVWDEQFFGPGTRLTVL.

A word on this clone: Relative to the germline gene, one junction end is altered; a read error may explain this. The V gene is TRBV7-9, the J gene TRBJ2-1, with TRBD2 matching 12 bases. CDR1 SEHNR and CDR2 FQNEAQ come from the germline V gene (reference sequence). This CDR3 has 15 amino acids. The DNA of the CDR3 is TGTTCCAGCACCTTCGGACTAGCGGGACGGGGTGAGCAGTTCTTC. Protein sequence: CSSTFGLAGRGEQFF.

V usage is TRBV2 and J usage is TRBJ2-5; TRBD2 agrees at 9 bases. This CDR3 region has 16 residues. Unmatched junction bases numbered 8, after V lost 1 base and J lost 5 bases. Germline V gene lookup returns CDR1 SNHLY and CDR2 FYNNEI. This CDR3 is CASSEGLAAGGETQYF. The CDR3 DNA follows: TGTGCCAGCAGTGAAGGACTCGCTGCGGGGGGGGAGACCCAGTACTTC. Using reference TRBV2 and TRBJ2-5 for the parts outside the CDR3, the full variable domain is EPEVTQTPSHQVTQMGQEVILRCVPISNHLYFYWYRQILGQKVEFLVSFYNNEISEKSEIFDDQFSVERPDGSNFTLKIRSTKLEDSAMYFCASSEGLAAGGETQYFGPGTRLLVL.

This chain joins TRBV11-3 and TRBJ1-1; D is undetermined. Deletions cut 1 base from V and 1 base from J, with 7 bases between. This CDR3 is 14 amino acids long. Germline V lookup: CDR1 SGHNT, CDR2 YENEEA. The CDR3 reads CASSLGLGNTEAFF. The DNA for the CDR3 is TGTGCCAGCAGCTTAGGACTGGGGAACACTGAAGCTTTCTTT.

In DNA form, the CDR3 reads TGTGCCAGCAGTATGACAGACCGTTACACAGATACGCAGTATTTT. It specifies CASSMTDRYTDTQYF. The chain combines TRBV27 with TRBJ2-3; a weak D match, TRBD1 (5 bases). Trimming pared 5 bases from V and 2 bases from J, leaving 14 bases between. Germline-derived CDR1 and CDR2 are MNHEY and SMNVEV (reference sequence). This CDR3 comprises 15 residues.

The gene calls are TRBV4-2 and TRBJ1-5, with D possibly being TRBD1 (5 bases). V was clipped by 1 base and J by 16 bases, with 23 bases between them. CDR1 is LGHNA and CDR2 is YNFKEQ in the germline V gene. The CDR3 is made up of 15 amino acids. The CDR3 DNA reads TGTGCCAGCAGCCAAGGGGGCCGGCATTATTACCTACGACATTTT. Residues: CASSQGGRHYYLRHF.

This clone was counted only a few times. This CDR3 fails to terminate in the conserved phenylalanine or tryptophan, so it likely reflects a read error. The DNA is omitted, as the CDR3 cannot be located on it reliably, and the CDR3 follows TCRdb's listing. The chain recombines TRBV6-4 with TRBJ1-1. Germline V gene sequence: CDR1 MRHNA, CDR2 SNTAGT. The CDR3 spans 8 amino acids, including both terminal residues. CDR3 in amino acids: CASNLVVS.

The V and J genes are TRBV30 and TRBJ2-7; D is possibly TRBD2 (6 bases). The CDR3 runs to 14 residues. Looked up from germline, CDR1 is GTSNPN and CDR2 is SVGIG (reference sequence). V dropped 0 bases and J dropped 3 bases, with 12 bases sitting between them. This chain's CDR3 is CAWSVPGSGYEQYF. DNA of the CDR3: TGTGCCTGGAGTGTTCCCGGGAGTGGCTACGAGCAGTACTTC.

The DNA for the CDR3 is TGTGCCAGCAGCCAAAGTGTACAGGGAATCTACGAGCAGTACTTC. Its translation is CASSQSVQGIYEQYF. V is TRBV4-2 and J is TRBJ2-7; the D gene is possibly TRBD1 (6 bases). The V end was cut by 2 bases, the J end by 3 bases, with 14 bases between. Germline CDR1 and CDR2: LGHNA and YNFKEQ. CDR3 size: 15 residues.